This T cell receptor (beta chain) was sequenced during a study of CD8 T cells in Susac syndrome. The authors reverse transcribed roughly 0.5 to 1 ug RNA with random hexamers. TCRdb re-called the immunoSEQ multiplex PCR reads with MiXCR, one entry per CDR3 protein. The sample contains about 120,000 distinct CDR3 sequences, approximately 93% of which appear only once. The multiple sclerosis controls comprised treatment-naive patients whose relapsing-remitting disease was stable or active. V was cut by 3 bases and J by 4 bases, with 6 bases left in between. CDR1 and CDR2 (germline): DFQATT, SNEGSKA (reference sequence). There are 11 residues in the CDR3.

Material for sequencing was CD4+ T cells from PBMCs. The chain combines TRBV20-1 with TRBJ1-1; tentatively, D is TRBD1 (5 bases). This TCR was sampled from a human donor with multiple sclerosis. The CDR3: CSASGGTEAFF. Written as DNA, the CDR3 is TGCAGTGCTAGTGGGGGCACTGAAGCTTTCTTT.